This TCR beta chain was identified during a study of T cells in Graves' hyperthyroidism and ophthalmopathy (dated by TCRdb to the late 2010s). Study-wide context: Peripheral blood samples were taken at the time of initial diagnosis, prior to any treatment. A discovery cohort of around 98 patients, approximately 45 with Graves' ophthalmopathy and over 55 with stable Graves' hyperthyroidism, was used to find distinguishing TCR V-J signatures. Prospective prediction of ophthalmopathy was tested in an independent validation cohort of 18 to 20 hyperthyroidism patients and 15 to 17 patients who later progressed to ophthalmopathy. The 80 to 100 discovery patients were randomly divided into training and test sets at a 7:3 ratio. In more than five Graves' hyperthyroidism patients, the study also compared T-cell repertoires from thyroid tissue with T-cell repertoires from blood. Once sampling was done, hyperthyroidism patients were given methimazole at a starting dose of 30 mg daily, whereas ophthalmopathy patients were given high-dose intravenous methylprednisolone. The paper reports TCR Vbeta CDR3 sequencing of 135 peripheral blood samples: under 45 ophthalmopathy, under 80 hyperthyroidism and approximately 17 progressor patients. The paper's findings and limits, for the study overall: Most expanded thyroid clonotypes (frequency above 0.001) were also found in blood, which suggests that blood repertoires may mirror thyroid immune responses. In validation, progression to ophthalmopathy was predicted by the model with 70% to 71% sensitivity and just over 72% specificity, a median of 6.5 months before onset. Ophthalmopathy was separated from stable hyperthyroidism by a 13 V-J signature model, with over 85% sensitivity and about 81% specificity obtained in cross-validation and 80%/75% obtained in testing. Sample size was not statistically predetermined, and investigators were not blinded to group allocation.

At least ten counts were recorded for this clonotype. The target of this receptor is not known. Base-call qualities are not available, and no considerably larger clone is one nucleotide away. The TCR beta CDR3 regions were amplified from RNA transcripts. The TCR CDR3 was subjected to a first round of RT-PCR using the HTBI primer set and the Qiagen OneStep RT-PCR kit. Libraries were constructed in a second round of multiplex PCR, after which size selection and purification were carried out. Libraries were sequenced paired-end with 100 bp reads on an Illumina HiSeq2000. In the paper's pipeline: SOAPnuke was used to process the raw data, with reads discarded if the reads contained adapters or uncalled bases, had a mean Phred below 15, or lacked an exact constant-primer or identifier match. High-quality paired reads were merged with COPE v1.2.5, and unique nucleotide sequences were defined as clonotypes. Clonotypes were aligned to IMGT TRBV, TRBD and TRBJ reference segments using MiTCR v1.1. Only V-J combinations with frequency above 0.0001, covering 98% to 99.2% of repertoires, were analysed. The TCS score was defined as the ratio of F50 (clonal expansion) to E x V (chaos), calculated using BLOSUM62-based TCRdist between CDR3 peptides within each V-J. Welch's t-statistics and random forest reduced 450 to 600 V-J features to 13, which were used in a naive Bayes classifier (R e1071). TCRdb passed the public sequencing reads through fastp at Q25 and MiXCR, retaining productive beta sequences. Every distinct CDR3 protein forms one entry, paired with its most common genes and DNA. The V and J calls were not made by the authors but by TCRdb's processing. The sample profile shows about 480,000 distinct CDR3 sequences; about 20% of them were found once. About 53% of the sample rests with the top ten.

V loses 7 bases, J loses 8 bases, and the germline ends lie 14 bases apart. From a lookup of the germline V gene, CDR1 and CDR2 are MDHEN and SYDVKM. Counted from cysteine to phenylalanine, this CDR3 has 12 amino acids. Only the CDR3 portion is preserved as DNA: 36 bases, with reading frame beginning at the first base. In the ophthalmopathy patients, disease was moderately to severely active, with a Clinical Activity Score of 3 or more, a NOSPECS grade of 4 or more, and a duration of less than 3 months. Patients with uncontrolled infections, other autoimmune diseases, pregnancy or lactation were excluded. Diagnoses were established on the basis of clinical symptoms, serum thyroxine and TRAb, thyroid ultrasound, and orbital computed tomography. Ficoll-Paque density gradient centrifugation was used to isolate PBMCs from around 10 ml of fresh peripheral blood. Total RNA was extracted with Trizol reagent, and quality was checked on an Agilent 2100 Bioanalyzer.

This clonotype was obtained from a woman in her seventies with Graves' ophthalmopathy. Sequenced input: blood. Recombination linked TRBV28 to TRBJ1-1; a weak D assignment points to TRBD1 (5 bases agree). CDR3 reads: CASNPGGGEAFF. The DNA sequence is as follows: TGTGCCAGCAATCCGGGTGGGGGAGAAGCTTTCTTT.